This entry lists 22 T cell receptor beta chains sequenced from one sample in a study of shared clonotypes between healthy human individuals. Naive CD8 cells were CD45RO-negative, positively selected for CCR7, excluding terminally differentiated effector memory CD45RA+ cells. Clones were read by immunoSEQ multiplex PCR, and TCRdb kept only the in-frame ones, dropping some. Counted here are around 1.9 million clones, around 93% occurring once; the ten biggest clones make up around 1.7%. The sample taken for sequencing was naive CD8+ T cells from PBMCs. The receptors originated from a man younger than 35 in good health. Some clones in this sample may be carry-over from other donors' samples.

The V and J genes are TRBV7-9 and TRBJ2-3; maybe TRBD2 (6 bases). Germline V gene data show CDR1 as SEHNR and CDR2 as FQNEAQ (reference sequence). Trimming took off 11 bases at V and 0 bases at J, with 12 bases between the two ends. This CDR3 contains 13 residues. The CDR3 coding sequence is TGTGCCGGGGAGGAGGGGAGCACAGATACGCAGTATTTT. It specifies CAGEEGSTDTQYF.

The chain has TRBV6-4 and TRBJ2-1, with D possibly being TRBD1 or TRBD2 (5 bases each). The CDR3 loop spans 16 amino acids. Trimming removed 4 bases at V and 0 bases at J, with 13 bases between. Germline loops: CDR1 MRHNA, CDR2 SNTAGT. In DNA, the CDR3 is TGTGCCAGCAGTGCCCGGGGACGGAGCTCCTACAATGAGCAGTTCTTC. Its translation is CASSARGRSSYNEQFF.

This chain joins TRBV4-1 and TRBJ2-3; no firm D call. The germline V gene encodes CDR1 MGHRA and CDR2 YSYEKL. The CDR3 covers 13 residues. The V gene lost 4 bases and the J gene lost 5 bases, with 10 bases spanning the gap. CDR3 in amino acids: CASSPPSRDTQYF. The DNA of the CDR3 is TGCGCCAGCAGCCCACCCAGCCGAGATACGCAGTATTTT.

CDR3: CASSQDAAVSYGNTIYF. CDR3 DNA: TGCGCCAGCAGCCAAGATGCAGCGGTTTCGTATGGAAACACCATATATTTT. The rearrangement links TRBV4-3 to TRBJ1-3; no definite D call. Deletions cut 0 bases from V and 3 bases from J, with 15 bases between. The germline V gene has CDR1 LGHNA and CDR2 YSLEER. CDR3 length: 17 amino acids.

The chain couples TRBV7-9 to TRBJ2-7; 11 positions agree with TRBD2. This CDR3 comprises 15 residues. V trimming: 1 base; J trimming: 3 bases; junction bases outside the gene matches: 2. The germline V gene encodes CDR1 SEHNR and CDR2 FQNEAQ (reference sequence). The CDR3 DNA reads TGTGCCAGCAGCTTAGAACTAGCGGGAGACTACGAGCAGTACTTC. Its translation: CASSLELAGDYEQYF.

The rearrangement links TRBV2 to TRBJ1-1, with D possibly TRBD1 on 5 matching bases. The germline CDR1 and CDR2 sequences are SNHLY and FYNNEI. With 1 base removed from V and 11 bases from J, the gap between germline ends came to 14 bases. The CDR3 spans 13 residues. The CDR3 bases are TGTGCCAGCAGTGAAGGCGCGGGCAGGGATGCTTTCTTT. Translating gives CASSEGAGRDAFF.

The chain employs TRBV30 and TRBJ2-7; 7 nucleotides align to TRBD1. Germline V gives CDR1 GTSNPN, CDR2 SVGIG (reference sequence). Unmatched junction bases numbered 4, after V lost 4 bases and J lost 1 base. CDR3 length: 13 amino acids. The CDR3 DNA reads as TGTGCCTGGAACCGACAGGGTTCCTACGAGCAGTACTTC. Encoded protein: CAWNRQGSYEQYF. Full variable domain (missing parts from reference TRBV30 and TRBJ2-7): SQTIHQWPATLVQPVGSPLSLECTVEGTSNPNLYWYRQAAGRGLQLLFYSVGIGQISSEVPQNLSASRPQDRQFILSSKKLLLSDSGFYLCAWNRQGSYEQYFGPGTRLTVT.

The J gene is TRBJ2-7, the V gene TRBV11-2; D unclear. The CDR3 consists of 14 residues. Germline values: CDR1 SGHAT, CDR2 FQNNGV. The V end was cut by 1 base, the J end by 5 bases, with 12 bases between. The CDR3: CASSLVVRTDEQYF. The CDR3 nucleotides read TGTGCCAGCAGCTTAGTTGTCAGGACCGACGAGCAGTACTTC.

The chain is built from TRBV7-3 and TRBJ2-1; weak D call: TRBD1 (5 bases). The length of the CDR3 is 15 residues. Germline-derived CDR1 and CDR2 are SGHTA and FQGTGA. V was clipped by 1 base and J by 5 bases, with 12 bases between them. As DNA, the CDR3 is TGTGCCAGCAGCTTAAACTTGGACAACGACAATGAGCAGTTCTTC. Translated: CASSLNLDNDNEQFF.

V is TRBV7-3 and J is TRBJ2-1; TRBD2 agrees at 13 bases. J was trimmed by 5 bases and V by 6 bases; bases with no gene match: 7. The germline CDR1 and CDR2 sequences are SGHTA and FQGTGA. The CDR3 sequence is 16 residues long. Here the CDR3 DNA reads TGTGCCAGCAGTCCTACTAGCGGGAGGGCAAACAATGAGCAGTTCTTC. The encoded protein is CASSPTSGRANNEQFF.

Only one count was recorded for this clone. The rearrangement uses TRBV14 and TRBJ2-7, with a tentative D call TRBD1 (6 bases). The CDR3 runs to 16 residues. Looked up from germline, CDR1 is SGHDN and CDR2 is FVKESK. V lost 5 bases and J lost 4, with 21 bases in between. CDR3 sequence: CASSTRRDIKDYEQYF. Here the CDR3 DNA reads TGTGCCAGCAGCACCCGTCGGGACATTAAAGATTACGAGCAGTACTTC.

The V and J genes are TRBV13 and TRBJ1-2; D may be TRBD1 (5 bases). V dropped 1 base and J dropped 6 bases, with 12 bases sitting between them. CDR3 length: 14 residues. Germline lookup yields CDR1 PRHDT and CDR2 FYEKMQ (reference sequence). CDR3: CASSLEGTGDGYTF. The CDR3 region has the DNA TGTGCCAGCAGCTTAGAAGGCACAGGAGATGGCTACACCTTC.

CDR3 sequence: CASSRAWRGSVGEAFF. Here the CDR3 DNA reads TGTGCCAGCAGCCGAGCCTGGCGGGGGTCAGTAGGTGAAGCTTTCTTT. The chain uses TRBV7-6 and TRBJ1-1, with D perhaps TRBD1 (5 bases). This CDR3 comprises 16 residues. Trimming stripped 5 bases from V and 7 bases from J, with 23 bases between. CDR1 and CDR2 (germline): SGHVS, FNYEAQ.

This clone was seen a single time. The CDR3 DNA reads as TGTGCCAGCAGCGCAACCCCCGGGACTAGCGGGAGTTCTTTGAATGAGCAGTTCTTC. Its protein is CASSATPGTSGSSLNEQFF. The chain couples TRBV7-8 to TRBJ2-1; TRBD2 aligns across 14 bases. Germline trimming cut 5 bases from V and 7 bases from J; bases unmatched to any gene: 16. Germline loops: CDR1 SGHVS, CDR2 FQNEAQ. The CDR3 runs to 19 residues.

The genes are TRBV4-3 and TRBJ2-7; 8 bases agree with TRBD2. The CDR3 spans 16 residues. V trimming: 4 bases; J trimming: 2 bases; junction bases outside the gene matches: 10. The germline CDR1 and CDR2 sequences are LGHNA and YSLEER. The CDR3 DNA is TGCGCCAGCAGCCCCCAGTTCAGCGGGAGTACCTACGAGCAGTACTTC. Translating it yields CASSPQFSGSTYEQYF.

The chain is built from TRBV11-2 and TRBJ2-7; D ambiguous. The V gene lost 1 base and the J gene lost 5 bases, with 15 bases spanning the gap. CDR3 length: 15 residues. The germline V gene encodes CDR1 SGHAT and CDR2 FQNNGV. The CDR3 region has the DNA TGTGCCAGCAGCTTAGTAGTATGGGGTCGCAACGAGCAGTACTTC. Encoded protein: CASSLVVWGRNEQYF.

Of note for this clone: Other DNA sequences in the same sample also yield this CDR3. J is TRBJ1-5 and V is TRBV10-3; D not resolved. V dropped 3 bases and J dropped 5 bases, with 5 bases sitting between them. The CDR3 contains 12 residues. Germline CDR1 is ENHRY and CDR2 is SYGVKD. The CDR3 loop is CAISESDQPQHF. DNA of the CDR3: TGTGCCATCAGTGAAAGTGATCAGCCCCAGCATTTT.

The CDR3 protein is CAISELRSEGTGELFF. CDR3 bases: TGTGCCATCAGTGAGCTGAGGTCGGAGGGCACCGGGGAGCTGTTTTTT. This rearrangement joins TRBV10-3 to TRBJ2-2; TRBD2 is a possible D gene (6 bases). Germline V CDR1 and CDR2: ENHRY, SYGVKD. The CDR3 sequence is 16 residues long. Deletions cut 2 bases from V and 4 bases from J, with 14 bases between.

CDR3 amino acids: CSAAYEQYF. In DNA, the CDR3 is TGCAGCGCTGCATACGAGCAGTACTTC. The chain is built from TRBV29-1 and TRBJ2-7; D ambiguous. CDR3 length equals 9 residues. Deletions cut 7 bases from V and 4 bases from J, with 5 bases between. The germline CDR1 and CDR2 sequences are SQVTM and ANQGSEA.

CDR3 nucleotide sequence: TGTGCCAGCAGCTTATTGGTCGGGACAGAAGCTTTCTTT. Amino acids: CASSLLVGTEAFF. V usage is TRBV7-3 and J usage is TRBJ1-1; TRBD1 is a possible D gene (6 bases). The length of the CDR3 is 13 residues. Per the germline V gene, CDR1 is SGHTA and CDR2 is FQGTGA. V was cut by 2 bases and J by 8 bases, with 12 bases left in between.

The chain uses TRBV15 and TRBJ2-5; possibly TRBD1 for D (6 bases). Per germline, CDR1 LNHNV and CDR2 YYDKDF (reference sequence). Trimming cost V 4 bases and J 2 bases, with 8 bases left between them. The CDR3 sequence is 13 residues long. CDR3 nucleotide sequence: TGTGCCACCAGCAAGACAGGTCAAGAGACCCAGTACTTC. Translated: CATSKTGQETQYF. The entire variable domain, with the rest obtained from reference TRBV15 and TRBJ2-5, is as follows: DAMVIQNPRYQVTQFGKPVTLSCSQTLNHNVMYWYQQKSSQAPKLLFHYYDKDFNNEADTPDNFQSRRPNTSFCFLDIRSPGLGDTAMYLCATSKTGQETQYFGPGTRLLVL.

The genes are TRBV27 and TRBJ2-7; 9 nucleotides match TRBD1. CDR1 is MNHEY, CDR2 SMNVEV, per germline (reference sequence). There are 16 residues in the CDR3. V dropped 8 bases and J dropped 7; count of bases not matched to a gene: 18. This CDR3 is CASASDTGGPRGEQYF. For the CDR3, the DNA is TGTGCCAGCGCGTCAGATACAGGGGGCCCTCGTGGTGAGCAGTACTTC.